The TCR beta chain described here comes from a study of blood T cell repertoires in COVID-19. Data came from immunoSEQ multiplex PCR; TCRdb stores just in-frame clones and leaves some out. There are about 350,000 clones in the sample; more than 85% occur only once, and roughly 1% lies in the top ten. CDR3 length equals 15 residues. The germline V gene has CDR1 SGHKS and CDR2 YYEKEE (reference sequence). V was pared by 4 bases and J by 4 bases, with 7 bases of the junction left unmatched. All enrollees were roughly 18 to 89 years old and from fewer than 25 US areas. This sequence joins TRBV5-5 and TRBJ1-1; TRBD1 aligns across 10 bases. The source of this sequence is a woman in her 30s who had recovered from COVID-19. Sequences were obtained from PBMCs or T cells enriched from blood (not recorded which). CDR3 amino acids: CASSPRDRGSTEAFF. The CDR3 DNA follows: TGTGCCAGCAGCCCCCGGGACAGGGGATCCACTGAAGCTTTCTTT.